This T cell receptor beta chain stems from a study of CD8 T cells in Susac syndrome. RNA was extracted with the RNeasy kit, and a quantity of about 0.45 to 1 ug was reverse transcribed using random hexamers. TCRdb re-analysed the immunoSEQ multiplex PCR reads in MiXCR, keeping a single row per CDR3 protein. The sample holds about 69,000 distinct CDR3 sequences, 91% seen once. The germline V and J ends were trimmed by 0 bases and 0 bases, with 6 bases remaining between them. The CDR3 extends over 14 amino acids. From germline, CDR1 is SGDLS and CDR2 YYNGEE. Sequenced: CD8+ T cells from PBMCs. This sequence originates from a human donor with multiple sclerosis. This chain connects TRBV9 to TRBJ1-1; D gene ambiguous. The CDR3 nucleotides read TGTGCCAGCAGCGTAGAACACCTGAACACTGAAGCTTTCTTT. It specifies CASSVEHLNTEAFF. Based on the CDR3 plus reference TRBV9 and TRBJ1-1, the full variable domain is DSGVTQTPKHLITATGQRVTLRCSPRSGDLSVYWYQQSLDQGLQFLIQYYNGEERAKGNILERFSAQQFPDLHSELNLSSLELGDSALYFCASSVEHLNTEAFFGQGTRLTVV.